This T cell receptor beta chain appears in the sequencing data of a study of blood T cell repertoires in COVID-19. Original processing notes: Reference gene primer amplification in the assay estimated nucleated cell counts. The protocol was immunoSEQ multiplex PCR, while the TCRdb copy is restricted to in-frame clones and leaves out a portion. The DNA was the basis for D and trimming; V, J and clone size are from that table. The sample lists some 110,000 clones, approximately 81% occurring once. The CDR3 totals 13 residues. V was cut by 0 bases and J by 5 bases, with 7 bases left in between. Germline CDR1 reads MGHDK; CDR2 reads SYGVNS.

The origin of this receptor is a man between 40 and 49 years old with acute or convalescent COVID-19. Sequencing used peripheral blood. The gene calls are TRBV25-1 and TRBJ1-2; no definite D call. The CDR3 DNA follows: TGTGCCAGCAGTGAATATAGAGGGTATGGCTACACCTTC. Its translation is CASSEYRGYGYTF.